By share of the sample, the clone carrying this T cell receptor (beta chain) is medium-sized. This sample is part of a study of metastatic and nonmetastatic thyroid tumors. All patients reached thyroid surgery having received no treatment beforehand. V dropped 5 bases and J dropped 2 bases, with 16 bases sitting between them. Germline V CDR1 and CDR2: LNHDA, SQIVND (reference sequence). This CDR3 has 15 amino acids. TCRdb reprocessed the PCR reads via MiXCR. The sample has around 16,000 clones, approximately 30% seen once; the top ten hold 11%. The specimen sequenced was tumor tissue. The chain has TRBV19 and TRBJ2-7; D is ambiguous. The sequence was collected from a male donor with papillary thyroid cancer or a benign thyroid nodule (not recorded which). Some clones in this sample may be carry-over from other donors' samples. The CDR3 sequence: CASSPRLEWAYEQYF. The CDR3 DNA sequence: TGTGCCAGTAGTCCCCGGTTGGAATGGGCCTACGAGCAGTACTTC.